Only one count was recorded for the clone carrying this T cell receptor (beta chain). The source of the sample is a study of blood T cell repertoires in COVID-19. Study context: COVID-19 samples from acute and convalescent phases originated in the United States, Italy and Spain. From T cells, B-cell-depleted T cells, or PBMCs came the material, which was cDNA or gDNA.

V lost 0 bases to trimming and J lost 8 bases, with 13 bases between them. This CDR3 is built from 14 residues. CDR1 is MNHEY and CDR2 is SVGAGI in the germline V gene. Under the authors' procedure: Nucleated cell number was recorded as an estimate derived from reference gene primer amplification. The protocol was immunoSEQ multiplex PCR, while the TCRdb copy is restricted to in-frame clones and leaves out a portion. V and J calls and clone size are those listed in that table; D and trimming were worked out from the DNA. Found here are about 120,000 clones, about four fifths of them singletons; the top ten hold 4.5%.

Input material: peripheral blood. The chain couples TRBV6-5 to TRBJ1-2; D possibly corresponds to TRBD1 (5 bases). The receptor was isolated from a woman aged 70-85 years with acute or convalescent COVID-19. CDR3 residues: CASSYSSGVEGYTF. CDR3 DNA: TGTGCCAGCAGTTACTCGTCGGGGGTGGAAGGCTACACCTTC.